The subject of this entry is one T cell receptor (beta chain). Its target is not known. Gene names and germline refer to mouse. The read gets to within 1 residue of the CDR3 end, and the germline J gene fills in the rest. The entry originates in a study of tissue T cells after allogeneic stem cell transplantation. Study-level points and caveats: In patients and mice, blood and spleen missed much of tissue repertoire. This small cohort was clinically heterogeneous, and sampling depth was a limitation. Motif-based clustering found tissue-specific repertoire signatures shared across patients, though few clones were shared. Within patients, tissue anatomy strongly shaped TCR repertoire composition.

TCRdb's copy holds only in-frame clones and misses some; the assay was immunoSEQ multiplex PCR. The sample records approximately 50,000 clones, about three quarters being singletons. Trimming stripped 2 bases from V and 0 bases from J, with 6 bases between. Germline assignment: CDR1 SGHDT and CDR2 FRDEAV. CDR3 length: 14 amino acids. The chain is built from TRBV14 and TRBJ1-5; no reliable D call. This TCR came from a pool of C57BL/6 mice in good health. Sample: sorted cells pooled from one or two spleens. CDR3 protein: CASSLWDNNQAPLF. The part of the CDR3 DNA that was read is TGTGCCAGCAGTTTATGGGATAACAACCAGGCTCCGCTT.